Listed below are T cell receptor beta chains from one sample, sequenced in a study of blood T cell repertoires in COVID-19. Profiling relied on immunoSEQ multiplex PCR, and the TCRdb table lists in-frame clones only, not all of them. Counted here are more than 200,000 clones, around 82% occurring once; the ten biggest clones make up roughly 4.9%. Sequencing was carried out using peripheral blood. These receptors originate from a woman of 80 years or more with active or convalescent COVID-19. Both conserved end residues are part of each CDR3. D genes are given only for firm matches. Clone size is given for some rows only: seen once, a few or many times, or a class if the clone is expanded.

CDR3 DNA: TGTGCCAGCAGTTACTCGACAGGGGATGAAAAACTGTTTTTT
CDR3 protein: CASSYSTGDEKLFF
clone size: NA
D gene: TRBD1
V gene: TRBV6-6
J gene: TRBJ1-4

CDR3 DNA: TGTGCCAGCACCTGGGGGGGGTTTTCTGGAAACACCATATATTTT
CDR3 protein: CASTWGGFSGNTIYF
clone size: NA
D gene: NA
V gene: TRBV28
J gene: TRBJ1-3

CDR3 DNA: TGTGCCAGCAGTGAACCCGGGACTGCTCAGTATTTT
CDR3 protein: CASSEPGTAQYF
clone size: NA
D gene: NA
V gene: TRBV12-3/TRBV12-4
J gene: TRBJ2-3

CDR3 DNA: TGTGCCAGCAGTTTTCGCGGACTACTGACTAATGAAAAACTGTTTTTT
CDR3 protein: CASSFRGLLTNEKLFF
clone size: NA
D gene: NA
V gene: TRBV28
J gene: TRBJ1-4

CDR3 DNA: TGTGCCAGCAGCCCTGGACAGGGGATCGGGGAGCTGTTTTTT
CDR3 protein: CASSPGQGIGELFF
clone size: NA
D gene: TRBD1
V gene: TRBV5-4
J gene: TRBJ2-2

CDR3 DNA: TGTGCCATCAGCGCGGAGGGCGCGCTTAATGAAAAACTGTTTTTT
CDR3 protein: CAISAEGALNEKLFF
clone size: NA
D gene: NA
V gene: TRBV10-3
J gene: TRBJ1-4

CDR3 DNA: TGTGCCAGTAGCATGCAGGGGCCCGGGGCCAACGTCCTGACTTTC
CDR3 protein: CASSMQGPGANVLTF
clone size: NA
D gene: NA
V gene: TRBV19
J gene: TRBJ2-6

CDR3 DNA: TGCGCCAGCAGCGTGGGACAGCCAGAAGAGACCCAGTACTTC
CDR3 protein: CASSVGQPEETQYF
clone size: NA
D gene: TRBD1
V gene: TRBV5-1
J gene: TRBJ2-5

CDR3 DNA: TGCGCCAGCAGCTTGGATGGGGCGGGCAATCAGCCCCAGCATTTT
CDR3 protein: CASSLDGAGNQPQHF
clone size: once
D gene: NA
V gene: TRBV5-1
J gene: TRBJ1-5

CDR3 DNA: TGTGCCAGCACCCAGACAGGGGGGCGTGAAAAACTGTTTTTT
CDR3 protein: CASTQTGGREKLFF
clone size: few
D gene: TRBD1
V gene: TRBV11-2
J gene: TRBJ1-4

CDR3 DNA: TGTGCCAGCTTAAGACAGGCCCGGGAGACCCAGTACTTC
CDR3 protein: CASLRQARETQYF
clone size: once
D gene: NA
V gene: TRBV6-5
J gene: TRBJ2-5

CDR3 DNA: TGCAGCGTCCATCCGAGAGCTAACTATGGCTACACCTTC
CDR3 protein: CSVHPRANYGYTF
clone size: NA
D gene: NA
V gene: TRBV29-1
J gene: TRBJ1-2

CDR3 DNA: TGTGCCAGCAGCCGAACAGGGCCGAACACTGAAGCTTTCTTT
CDR3 protein: CASSRTGPNTEAFF
clone size: once
D gene: NA
V gene: TRBV3-1/TRBV3-2
J gene: TRBJ1-1

CDR3 DNA: TGTGCCAGTAGGCTTGGGGGGTCCACTGAAGCTTTCTTT
CDR3 protein: CASRLGGSTEAFF
clone size: NA
D gene: NA
V gene: TRBV19
J gene: TRBJ1-1

CDR3 DNA: TGTGCCAGCAGTTTCCTCGGGACAGGGCTTTCCTACGAGCAGTACTTC
CDR3 protein: CASSFLGTGLSYEQYF
clone size: NA
D gene: TRBD1
V gene: TRBV28
J gene: TRBJ2-7

CDR3 DNA: TGCGCCAGCAGTCAATCACGGGCCAGGGGGAACACCGGGGAGCTGTTTTTT
CDR3 protein: CASSQSRARGNTGELFF
clone size: NA
D gene: NA
V gene: TRBV23-1
J gene: TRBJ2-2

CDR3 DNA: TGCGCCAGCAGCTTGGAGGGACAGGGGGCTGAGGAGGAGACCCAGTACTTC
CDR3 protein: CASSLEGQGAEEETQYF
clone size: NA
D gene: TRBD1
V gene: TRBV5-1
J gene: TRBJ2-5